These 15 T cell receptor beta chains originate from one sample sequenced in a study of cytomegalovirus exposure and HLA in healthy donors. Primers: 60 Vbeta forward and 13 Jbeta reverse. TCRdb keeps only in-frame clones here, not all; method: immunoSEQ multiplex PCR. The profile covers 150,000 to 200,000 clones, with about 84% appearing a single time and approximately 1.3% taken by the ten largest. The source material was PBMCs. These receptor sequences come from a man aged 50 to 60 in good health and CMV-seropositive.

The gene calls are TRBV30 and TRBJ2-3; D remains unclear. Germline V lookup: CDR1 GTSNPN, CDR2 SVGIG (reference sequence). CDR3 length: 13 residues. Trimming stripped 0 bases from V and 4 bases from J, with 8 bases between. CDR3 sequence reads: CAWSVNPADTQYF. In DNA, the CDR3 is TGTGCCTGGAGTGTAAATCCGGCAGATACGCAGTATTTT.

The genes are TRBV28 and TRBJ2-1; TRBD2 matches at 10 bases. V was clipped by 7 bases and J by 1 base; unmatched bases: 4. Germline V gene lookup returns CDR1 MDHEN and CDR2 SYDVKM. CDR3 length: 15 amino acids. For the CDR3, the DNA is TGTGCCAGCAATATAGCGGGGGGATCCTACAATGAGCAGTTCTTC. Its translation: CASNIAGGSYNEQFF.

The chain links TRBV28 to TRBJ2-5; perhaps TRBD2 as D (5 bases). The CDR3 is made up of 14 amino acids. V lost 3 bases and J 1 base, leaving 9 bases between the germline ends. The V gene's germline CDR1 is MDHEN and CDR2 SYDVKM. The CDR3 protein is CASSFSLAQETQYF. CDR3 DNA: TGTGCCAGCAGTTTTTCCCTAGCCCAAGAGACCCAGTACTTC.

The chain employs TRBV16 and TRBJ1-5; D call uncertain. Trimming left V 2 bases short and J 0 bases short, with 5 bases between. The CDR3 is 14 amino acids. The germline CDR1 and CDR2 sequences are KGHSY and FQNENV. CDR3 sequence (DNA): TGTGCCAGCAGCCAAGTTTATAGCAATCAGCCCCAGCATTTT. The encoded protein is CASSQVYSNQPQHF.

This clone showed up just a few times. The V and J genes are TRBV6-4 and TRBJ2-2; the match to TRBD2 covers 8 bases. This CDR3 contains 16 residues. V lost 2 bases and J lost 8; bases outside the gene matches: 10. Germline CDR1 is MRHNA and CDR2 is SNTAGT. CDR3 residues: CASSDTSGQLEGELFF. CDR3 in DNA: TGTGCCAGCAGTGACACTAGCGGCCAATTGGAGGGGGAGCTGTTTTTT.

The chain links TRBV7-2 to TRBJ1-1; TRBD1 matches at 10 bases. The trim removed 3 bases at V and 6 bases at J, leaving 4 bases unmatched. The CDR3 sequence is 14 residues long. From germline, CDR1 is SGHTA and CDR2 FQGNSA. The chain's CDR3 is CASSLGQGISEAFF. In DNA form, the CDR3 reads TGTGCCAGCAGCTTGGGACAGGGGATCTCTGAAGCTTTCTTT.

This clone came up a few times. The chain combines TRBV18 with TRBJ2-1; 7 bases fit TRBD1. Germline lookup yields CDR1 KGHSH and CDR2 LQKENI. This CDR3 region has 15 residues. The J segment lost 4 bases and the V segment lost 5 bases, leaving 8 bases of the junction unmatched. The CDR3 here is CASSFRQGEYNEQFF. In DNA form, the CDR3 reads TGTGCCAGCTCATTCCGACAGGGAGAGTACAATGAGCAGTTCTTC.

The chain has TRBV6-5 and TRBJ1-6; no reliable D call. The CDR3 totals 15 residues. Germline V lookup: CDR1 MNHEY, CDR2 SVGAGI. V lost 6 bases to trimming and J lost 3 bases, with 12 bases between them. The CDR3 sequence is CASSPVADYNSPLHF. CDR3 DNA sequence: TGTGCCAGCAGCCCGGTCGCGGACTATAATTCACCCCTCCACTTT.

The chain recombines TRBV2 with TRBJ2-7; D gene ambiguous. Germline values: CDR1 SNHLY, CDR2 FYNNEI. Trimming removed 2 bases at V and 5 bases at J, with 4 bases between. The CDR3 has 11 amino acids. The CDR3 coding sequence is TGTGCCAGCAGTGAAAGCCACGAGCAGTACTTC. Amino acids: CASSESHEQYF.

This sequence joins TRBV18 and TRBJ2-7; D is perhaps TRBD2 (6 bases). CDR3 length: 15 residues. Looked up from germline, CDR1 is KGHSH and CDR2 is LQKENI. Trimming took 0 bases from V and 12 from J, leaving 21 bases between them. Here the CDR3 reads CASSPPGGMPRRPYF. The CDR3 DNA is TGTGCCAGCTCACCACCGGGAGGCATGCCACGAAGACCGTACTTC.

CDR3 protein: CASRPPSAANTGELFF. The CDR3 bases are TGTGCCAGCAGGCCTCCTAGCGCCGCGAACACCGGGGAGCTGTTTTTT. J is TRBJ2-2 and V is TRBV7-3; TRBD2 is a possible D gene (6 bases). The V gene's germline CDR1 is SGHTA and CDR2 FQGTGA. V lost 6 bases and J 0 bases, leaving 14 bases between the germline ends. This CDR3 has 16 residues.

The gene calls are TRBV18 and TRBJ2-2, with D uncertain. V was shortened by 0 bases and J by 4 bases, with 9 bases between the two germline ends. Per germline, CDR1 KGHSH and CDR2 LQKENI. This CDR3 spans 15 amino acids. The CDR3 nucleotides read TGTGCCAGCTCACCACCCCCAACTATCACCGGGGAGCTGTTTTTT. It translates to CASSPPPTITGELFF.

CDR3: CASSEGRTSGEPPQFF. The CDR3 DNA reads as TGCGCCAGCAGTGAAGGTCGGACTAGCGGGGAACCTCCCCAGTTCTTC. The gene calls are TRBV10-1 and TRBJ2-1; 12 bases map to TRBD2. The CDR3 covers 16 residues. Germline lookup yields CDR1 WNHNN and CDR2 SYGVQD (reference sequence). V gave up 3 bases and J gave up 13 bases; unmatched junction bases: 13.

CDR3 sequence reads: CASRPDSTGELFF. The DNA for the CDR3 is TGCGCCAGCAGGCCCGACAGCACCGGGGAGCTGTTTTTT. J is TRBJ2-2 and V is TRBV5-1; tentative D call: TRBD1 (5 bases). V shed 5 bases and J shed 4 bases, with 9 bases lying between them. The CDR3 length is 13 residues. Germline V CDR1 and CDR2: SGHRS, YFSETQ. Full variable domain (missing parts from reference TRBV5-1 and TRBJ2-2): KAGVTQTPRYLIKTRGQQVTLSCSPISGHRSVSWYQQTPGQGLQFLFEYFSETQRNKGNFPGRFSGRQFSNSRSEMNVSTLELGDSALYLCASRPDSTGELFFGEGSRLTVL.

This chain connects TRBV4-1 to TRBJ1-1; D not certain. Per germline, CDR1 MGHRA and CDR2 YSYEKL. The CDR3 loop spans 16 amino acids. V lost 0 bases and J 0 bases, leaving 11 bases between the germline ends. CDR3 loop: CASSQEWLQVNTEAFF. In nucleotides, the CDR3 is TGCGCCAGCAGCCAAGAGTGGCTGCAAGTGAACACTGAAGCTTTCTTT.